This T cell receptor (beta chain) is from a study of neoadjuvant anti-PD-1 for oral cavity cancer. Study details: Most patients had three to four biweekly doses of 3 mg/kg nivolumab before resection. Study-level findings and limits: With three patients per group, TCR findings need larger cohorts.

CDR3 size: 12 residues. V lost 5 bases and J lost 7; bases outside the gene matches: 5. Germline V gives CDR1 SGDLS, CDR2 YYNGEE. Here immunoSEQ multiplex PCR was the method, and the copy in TCRdb shows in-frame clones only, minus some. The data show about 15,000 clones, approximately 70% seen once. For this clone: Its antigen remains unknown.

The source is a person aged 35-79 years with oral cavity squamous cell carcinoma. Sequences were derived from PBMCs, sampled before nivolumab (anti-PD-1) treatment. This chain links TRBV9 with TRBJ1-1, with 7 bases lining up with TRBD1. The CDR3 DNA sequence: TGTGCCAGCAGAAGTGGACAGGATGAAGCTTTCTTT. Protein product: CASRSGQDEAFF.